This T cell receptor beta chain was identified during a study of T cells in tuberculosis. Findings and limits, study-wide: Smaller distances to GMM-specific TCRs suggested their expansion in active tuberculosis. Shorter CDR3-alpha in active tuberculosis partly drove smaller distances.

This CDR3 spans 13 amino acids. Germline CDR1 SEHNR, CDR2 FQNEAQ (reference sequence). V lost 5 bases to trimming and J lost 2 bases, with 7 bases between them. Some clones are missing from TCRdb's copy, which holds only in-frame ones; the method was immunoSEQ multiplex PCR. Here the sample spans under 50,000 clones, about 96% being singletons. Turning to this clone: The antigen is undetermined.

The chain links TRBV7-9 to TRBJ1-5; no clear D. The receptor's source is a donor between 10 and 29 years old with latent tuberculosis or without tuberculosis infection. Sequencing was done on a sample of PBMCs. This CDR3 reads CASSDGGNQPQHF. The CDR3 DNA reads as TGTGCCAGCAGCGACGGAGGCAATCAGCCCCAGCATTTT. The variable domain in full, with the rest retrieved from reference TRBV7-9 and TRBJ1-5, is DTGVSQNPRHKITKRGQNVTFRCDPISEHNRLYWYRQTLGQGPEFLTYFQNEAQLEKSRLLSDRFSAERPKGSFSTLEIQRTEQGDSAMYLCASSDGGNQPQHFGDGTRLSIL.